This is a list of T cell receptor beta chains from one sample in a study of identifying expanded T cells in peripheral blood. Libraries were prepared by immunoSEQ multiplex PCR; TCRdb keeps only in-frame clonotypes and omits some of them. Among 85,000 to 120,000 clones listed, approximately 88% were seen once. The source material was blood. The receptors originated from a person aged 18 to 70 in good health. CDR3s include the opening cysteine and the closing phenylalanine or tryptophan. The order of the fields is J gene, D gene, clone size, V gene, CDR3 protein, CDR3 DNA. A D gene is named only where the DNA matches it firmly. A row's size may be missing; if present it is once, few, many or a size class.

>TRBJ1-5|TRBD1|-|TRBV19
CATAGGDYSNQPQHF
TGTGCCACCGCAGGGGGAGATTACAGCAATCAGCCCCAGCATTTT
>TRBJ2-7|TRBD2|-|TRBV7-2
CASSLTSGRSYEQYF
TGTGCCAGCAGCTTAACCAGCGGGAGATCCTACGAGCAGTACTTC
>TRBJ2-6|TRBD1|few|TRBV11-2
CASSYRTGSPGANVLTF
TGTGCCAGCAGCTACCGGACAGGCTCTCCGGGGGCCAACGTCCTGACTTTC
>TRBJ1-1|-|-|TRBV7-2
CASSHVGGTEAFF
TGTGCCAGCAGCCACGTGGGGGGCACTGAAGCTTTCTTT
>TRBJ1-2|TRBD1|-|TRBV7-2
CASRPSGQGVFRYGYTF
TGTGCCAGCAGACCAAGCGGACAGGGGGTTTTTCGTTATGGCTACACCTTC
>TRBJ1-2|-|-|TRBV7-9
CASSIKEYGYTF
TGTGCCAGCAGCATCAAGGAATATGGCTACACCTTC
>TRBJ2-5|TRBD2|-|TRBV2
CASRLTSGGGETQYF
TGTGCCAGCAGATTGACTAGCGGGGGCGGGGAGACCCAGTACTTC
>TRBJ1-4|TRBD1|-|TRBV28
CASRPLPGTGSFISEKLFF
TGTGCCAGCAGACCTCTCCCCGGGACAGGTAGCTTTATAAGTGAAAAACTGTTTTTT
>TRBJ2-7|-|-|TRBV2
CASSENVRGEQYF
TGTGCCAGCAGTGAAAATGTTCGGGGCGAGCAGTACTTC
>TRBJ1-2|-|-|TRBV9
CASSVVGGGYTF
TGTGCCAGCAGCGTAGTTGGGGGCGGCTACACCTTC
>TRBJ2-7|TRBD1|-|TRBV9
CASSGRPGGDYEQYF
TGTGCCAGCTCAGGAAGACCAGGGGGAGATTACGAGCAGTACTTC
>TRBJ1-1|-|-|TRBV6-1
CASSFRVGDTEAFF
TGTGCCAGCAGTTTCAGGGTGGGGGACACTGAAGCTTTCTTT
>TRBJ1-5|-|few|TRBV7-9
CASSSFKGNQPQHF
TGTGCCAGCAGCTCCTTTAAGGGGAATCAGCCCCAGCATTTT
>TRBJ2-5|-|once|TRBV5-1
CASSLDPTQETQYF
TGCGCCAGCAGCTTGGACCCGACCCAAGAGACCCAGTACTTC
>TRBJ1-5|-|-|TRBV19
CASGLRSNQPQHF
TGTGCCAGTGGGTTGCGGTCCAATCAGCCCCAGCATTTT
>TRBJ1-6|-|-|TRBV7-3
CASSLTSYGSSLHF
TGTGCCAGCAGCTTAACTAGTTACGGTTCATCCCTCCACTTT
>TRBJ1-5|TRBD1|few|TRBV5-5
CASSLTGGIYQPQHF
TGTGCCAGCAGCTTGACAGGGGGAATATATCAGCCCCAGCATTTT
>TRBJ2-7|TRBD2|-|TRBV6-5
CASSYQREAYEQYF
TGTGCCAGCAGCTACCAGCGGGAGGCCTACGAGCAGTACTTC
>TRBJ2-5|TRBD1|-|TRBV7-2
CASSLETGAGETQYF
TGTGCCAGCAGCTTAGAGACAGGGGCGGGAGAGACCCAGTACTTC
>TRBJ2-7|-|-|TRBV10-3
CAISESGARVSYEQYF
TGTGCCATCAGTGAGTCGGGGGCGCGGGTTTCCTACGAGCAGTACTTC
>TRBJ1-1|TRBD1|once|TRBV7-9
CASSRGDRNTEAFF
TGTGCCAGCAGCCGGGGGGACAGGAACACTGAAGCTTTCTTT
>TRBJ1-2|-|-|TRBV7-9
CASSQGTVGNTF
TGTGCCAGCAGCCAAGGTACCGTAGGAAACACCTTC
>TRBJ2-7|-|-|TRBV5-1
CASSLAPGEHEQYF
TGCGCCAGCAGCTTGGCCCCGGGGGAGCACGAGCAGTACTTC
>TRBJ2-3|-|-|TRBV29-1
CSVLADTQYF
TGCAGCGTTTTGGCAGATACGCAGTATTTT
>TRBJ1-1|-|-|TRBV2
CASSEAGAGKSTEAFF
TGTGCCAGCAGTGAAGCGGGGGCCGGGAAGAGCACTGAAGCTTTCTTT
>TRBJ2-7|-|-|TRBV7-2
CASSLKGSYEQYF
TGTGCCAGCAGCCTCAAGGGGTCCTACGAGCAGTACTTC
>TRBJ2-3|TRBD2|-|TRBV12-5
CASGTSGRTDTQYF
TGTGCTAGCGGGACTAGCGGGAGAACAGATACGCAGTATTTT
>TRBJ1-1|TRBD1|-|TRBV4-3
CASSQGWGQSNTEAFF
TGCGCCAGCAGCCAAGGTTGGGGACAGTCGAACACTGAAGCTTTCTTT
>TRBJ1-3|-|-|TRBV27
CASSPLGSGNTIYF
TGTGCCAGCAGTCCCCTCGGATCTGGAAACACCATATATTTT
>TRBJ2-5|TRBD2|-|TRBV28
CASSFRTSGRETQYF
TGTGCCAGCAGTTTTAGGACTAGCGGGAGGGAGACCCAGTACTTC
>TRBJ1-4|-|-|TRBV11-2
CASSSFGATNEKLFF
TGTGCCAGCAGTTCTTTCGGGGCAACTAATGAAAAACTGTTTTTT
>TRBJ2-2|-|-|TRBV5-1
CASTLGHLTGELFF
TGCGCCAGCACATTGGGACATCTAACCGGGGAGCTGTTTTTT
>TRBJ2-1|-|-|TRBV10-1
CASSGPPGQPRYNEQFF
TGCGCCAGCAGTGGACCACCTGGACAGCCTCGTTACAATGAGCAGTTCTTC
>TRBJ1-2|-|-|TRBV28
CASSLLGSYGYTF
TGTGCCAGCAGTTTATTGGGCAGCTATGGCTACACCTTC
>TRBJ2-7|TRBD2|-|TRBV28
CASTFTGLAGGSSYEQYF
TGTGCCAGCACCTTTACGGGACTAGCGGGAGGGAGCTCCTACGAGCAGTACTTC
>TRBJ2-6|-|-|TRBV9
CASSVAWTGANVLTF
TGTGCCAGCAGCGTAGCGTGGACTGGGGCCAACGTCCTGACTTTC
>TRBJ1-4|-|-|TRBV11-2
CASSLGWVNNEKLFF
TGTGCCAGCAGCTTGGGCTGGGTTAATAATGAAAAACTGTTTTTT
>TRBJ2-7|TRBD2|-|TRBV7-8
CASSLLAGGDEQYF
TGTGCCAGCAGCCTCCTAGCGGGGGGTGACGAGCAGTACTTC
>TRBJ2-2|-|-|TRBV18
CASSPISGELFF
TGTGCCAGCTCACCAATCTCCGGGGAGCTGTTTTTT
>TRBJ2-7|TRBD1|once|TRBV27
CASSLRQGVWEQYF
TGTGCCAGCAGTTTACGGCAGGGGGTGTGGGAGCAGTACTTC
>TRBJ2-7|-|-|TRBV28
CASSGPHTNYEQYF
TGTGCCAGCAGTGGCCCACACACCAACTACGAGCAGTACTTC
>TRBJ1-1|-|-|TRBV5-1
CASSADRNTEAFF
TGCGCCAGCAGCGCTGACAGGAACACTGAAGCTTTCTTT
>TRBJ1-2|-|-|TRBV2
CASSEPPGNYGYTF
TGTGCCAGCAGTGAGCCGCCGGGGAACTATGGCTACACCTTC
>TRBJ2-7|-|-|TRBV11-2
CASSRPPDEQYF
TGTGCCAGCAGCCGCCCCCCTGACGAGCAGTACTTC
>TRBJ2-7|TRBD1|once|TRBV10-3
CAIGKGQGAWEQYF
TGTGCCATCGGCAAGGGACAGGGGGCGTGGGAGCAGTACTTC